This is a list of T cell receptor beta chains from one sample in a study of blood T cell repertoires in COVID-19. TCRdb's table, derived via immunoSEQ multiplex PCR, lists solely in-frame clones and lacks some. The data show about 30,000 clones, over 70% seen once. The sequenced material came from peripheral blood. The receptors shown here come from a man in his 60s with active COVID-19. Each CDR3 is given with its conserved first and last residue. Each record gives: clone size, CDR3 length, V gene, D gene, J gene, CDR3 DNA, CDR3 protein. The D gene is left open where the match is weak. Expanded clones are given a class, and other clones once, few, many or no size at all.

>-|16|TRBV28|TRBD2|TRBJ2-1
TGTGCCAGCAGGCGCGGGGCTAGCGGGAGTTACAATGAGCAGTTCTTC
CASRRGASGSYNEQFF
>-|18|TRBV6-2/TRBV6-3|TRBD2|TRBJ2-6
TGTGCCAGCAGTTACTCGAGCGGGAGGGCCTCTGGGGCCAACGTCCTGACTTTC
CASSYSSGRASGANVLTF
>-|18|TRBV5-6|TRBD2|TRBJ2-2
TGTGCCAGCACCCCGACCAGGACTAGCGGGAGTGGGCCCTCGGAGCTGTTTTTT
CASTPTRTSGSGPSELFF
>-|16|TRBV27|-|TRBJ1-2
TGTGCCAGCAGTTTTGCCGGGACTTCCACGGGGTATGGCTACACCTTC
CASSFAGTSTGYGYTF
>once|15|TRBV5-1|-|TRBJ2-3
TGCGCCAGCAGCTTCCTTTCTACCACCACAGATACGCAGTATTTT
CASSFLSTTTDTQYF
>-|15|TRBV27|TRBD1|TRBJ2-2
TGTGCCAGCAGAAGGGGACAGGGGAACACCGGGGAGCTGTTTTTT
CASRRGQGNTGELFF
>-|14|TRBV2|TRBD2|TRBJ2-1
TGTGCCAGCAGTGGGGGAGGGTATAGGAATGAGCAGTTCTTC
CASSGGGYRNEQFF
>-|16|TRBV13|TRBD1|TRBJ2-5
TGTGCCAGCAGAAGGGGGACAGAGACTAAAAAAGAGACCCAGTACTTC
CASRRGTETKKETQYF
>-|15|TRBV6-5|TRBD1|TRBJ2-7
TGTGCCAGCAGTAGATCGGGACAGGGCACCTACGAGCAGTACTTC
CASSRSGQGTYEQYF
>-|15|TRBV28|-|TRBJ2-4
TGTGCCAGCAGCAACCAACTCATAGCCAAAAACATTCAGTACTTC
CASSNQLIAKNIQYF
>-|13|TRBV10-3|-|TRBJ1-3
TGTGCCATCAGAGACAGCTCTGGAAACACCATATATTTT
CAIRDSSGNTIYF
>-|16|TRBV11-2|TRBD2|TRBJ2-1
TGTGCCAGCAGCTCGCCTAGCGGGAGGGCCTTCTATGAGCAGTTCTTC
CASSSPSGRAFYEQFF
>few|13|TRBV5-6|TRBD1|TRBJ1-5
TGTGCCAGCAGCTCTACAGGGGTTCAGCCCCAGCATTTT
CASSSTGVQPQHF
>-|13|TRBV6-5|TRBD1|TRBJ1-2
TGTGCCAGCAGTTCCACAGGGGGCATGACCTACACCTTC
CASSSTGGMTYTF
>-|16|TRBV5-1|-|TRBJ1-1
TGCGCCAGCAGCTTGGCACAGGGCCTGAGGAACACTGAAGCTTTCTTT
CASSLAQGLRNTEAFF
>-|12|TRBV28|TRBD1|TRBJ2-3
TGTGCCAGTTCGACAGGGGACCGTACGCAGTATTTT
CASSTGDRTQYF
>-|16|TRBV5-1|TRBD1|TRBJ2-3
TGCGCCAGCAGCATAATCGGACAGGGGAGCACAGATACGCAGTATTTT
CASSIIGQGSTDTQYF
>-|18|TRBV5-1|-|TRBJ2-5
TGCGCCAGCAGCTTGGCCCAGTTGGGGAGGTCCCAATCGGAGACCCAGTACTTC
CASSLAQLGRSQSETQYF
>-|15|TRBV10-3|TRBD1|TRBJ1-1
TGTGCCATCAAACCGGGACAGGGAGGGGACACTGAAGCTTTCTTT
CAIKPGQGGDTEAFF
>-|13|TRBV19|-|TRBJ1-2
TGTGCCAGTACCCCGAGGGCTAACTATGGCTACACCTTC
CASTPRANYGYTF